This record covers a single TCR beta chain. What it binds is unknown. Trimming took off 8 bases at V and 1 base at J, with 11 bases between the two ends. Per germline, CDR1 WNHNN and CDR2 SYGVQD (reference sequence). The CDR3 totals 13 residues. This entry comes from a study of OX40 agonist ivuxolimab in advanced cancers. Study at large: In this cohort, patients received ivuxolimab, an agonistic anti-OX40 (CD134) antibody. Three patients, one with hepatocellular carcinoma and two with cutaneous melanoma, responded partially. Overall study findings and caveats: Clones of CD4+ and CD8+ blood T cells grew by week 6 at doses of 0.1 to 3.0 mg/kg.

Profiled with immunoSEQ multiplex PCR; TCRdb holds only in-frame clones, not every one. Of tens of thousands of clones listed, approximately 83% are singletons. The sequences come from CD4+ or CD8+ T cells sorted from blood, collected in a trial of the OX40 agonist ivuxolimab. The receptor comes from an adult with an advanced solid tumor such as melanoma, head and neck, liver or kidney cancer. The genes are TRBV10-1 and TRBJ1-1, with D hard to call. The CDR3 spells CASARGGNTEAFF. The CDR3 region has the DNA TGCGCCAGCGCCCGGGGAGGGAACACTGAAGCTTTCTTT.